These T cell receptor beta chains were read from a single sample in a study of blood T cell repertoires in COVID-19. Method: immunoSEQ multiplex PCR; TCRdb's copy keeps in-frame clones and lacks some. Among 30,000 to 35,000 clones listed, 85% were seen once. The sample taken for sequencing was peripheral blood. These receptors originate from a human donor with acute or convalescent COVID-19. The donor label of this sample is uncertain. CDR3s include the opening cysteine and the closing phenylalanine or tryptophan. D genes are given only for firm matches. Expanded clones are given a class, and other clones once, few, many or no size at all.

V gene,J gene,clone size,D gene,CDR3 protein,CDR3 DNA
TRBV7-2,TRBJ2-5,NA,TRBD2,CASSLVSGGADETQYF,TGTGCCAGCAGCTTAGTTAGCGGGGGGGCGGACGAGACCCAGTACTTC
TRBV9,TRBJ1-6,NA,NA,CASSPRAGEGSPLHF,TGTGCCAGCAGCCCGAGGGCGGGGGAGGGGTCGCCCCTCCACTTT
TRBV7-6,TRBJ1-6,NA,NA,CASSLVGGVGDSPLHF,TGTGCCAGCAGCTTAGTTGGCGGGGTGGGGGATTCACCCCTCCACTTT
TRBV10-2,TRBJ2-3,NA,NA,CASTPTVSTDTQYF,TGCGCCAGCACTCCCACAGTATCCACAGATACGCAGTATTTT
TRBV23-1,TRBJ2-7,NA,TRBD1,CASSQRCGTGLAKPPIEQYF,TGCGCCAGCAGTCAAAGGTGCGGGACAGGACTGGCAAAGCCTCCCATCGAGCAGTACTTC
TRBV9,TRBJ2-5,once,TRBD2,CASSPSGTSQETQYF,TGTGCCAGCAGCCCTTCCGGGACTAGCCAAGAGACCCAGTACTTC
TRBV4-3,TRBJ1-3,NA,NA,CASSQVGLQGLASGNTIYF,TGCGCCAGCAGCCAAGTGGGACTACAGGGCCTGGCTTCAGGAAACACCATATATTTT
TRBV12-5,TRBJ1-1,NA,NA,CASGLMGDTEAFF,TGTGCTAGTGGTTTGATGGGAGACACTGAAGCTTTCTTT
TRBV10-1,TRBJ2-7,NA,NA,CASSEQGGYEQYF,TGCGCCAGCAGTGAACAGGGTGGGTACGAGCAGTACTTC
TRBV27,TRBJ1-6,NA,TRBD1,CASSRDRDNSPLHF,TGTGCCAGCAGTAGGGACAGGGATAATTCACCCCTCCACTTT
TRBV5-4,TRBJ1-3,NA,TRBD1,CASSAGTGLGNTIYF,TGTGCCAGCAGCGCCGGGACAGGGTTAGGAAACACCATATATTTT
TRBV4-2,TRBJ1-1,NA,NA,CASSHSGSMNTEAFF,TGTGCCAGCAGCCACTCAGGGTCCATGAACACTGAAGCTTTCTTT
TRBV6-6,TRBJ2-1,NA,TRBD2,CASNSGTSGLDEQFF,TGTGCCAGTAATTCTGGGACTAGCGGGCTCGATGAGCAGTTCTTC
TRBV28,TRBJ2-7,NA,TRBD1,CASSLQGQSYEQYF,TGTGCCAGCAGTTTACAGGGACAGTCCTACGAGCAGTACTTC
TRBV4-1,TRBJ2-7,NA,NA,CASSQDWQNSYEQYF,TGCGCCAGCAGCCAAGATTGGCAGAACTCCTACGAGCAGTACTTC
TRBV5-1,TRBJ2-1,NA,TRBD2,CASSLAGRASGRSSYNEQFF,TGCGCCAGCAGCTTGGCAGGTAGGGCTAGCGGGAGGTCCAGCTACAATGAGCAGTTCTTC
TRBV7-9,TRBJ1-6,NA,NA,CASSLAMAHDNSPLHF,TGTGCCAGCAGCTTAGCCATGGCCCACGATAATTCACCCCTCCACTTT
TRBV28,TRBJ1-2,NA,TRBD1,CASTSLLQGITPNYGYTF,TGTGCCAGCACCTCCCTCCTACAGGGGATCACTCCTAACTATGGCTACACCTTC
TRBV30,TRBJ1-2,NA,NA,CAWSADVIYGYTF,TGTGCCTGGTCTGCGGATGTCATCTATGGCTACACCTTC
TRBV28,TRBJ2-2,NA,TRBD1,CASSPGDRGDGELFF,TGTGCCAGCAGTCCGGGGGACAGGGGCGACGGGGAGCTGTTTTTT
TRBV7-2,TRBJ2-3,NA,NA,CASSLSGGTDTQYF,TGTGCCAGCAGCTTATCGGGGGGCACAGATACGCAGTATTTT
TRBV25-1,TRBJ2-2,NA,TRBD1,CASSEYRQGPGELFF,TGTGCCAGCAGTGAATATCGACAGGGCCCCGGGGAGCTGTTTTTT
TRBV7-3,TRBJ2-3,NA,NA,CASSAQQTDTQYF,TGTGCCAGCAGCGCCCAACAGACAGATACGCAGTATTTT